This T cell receptor beta chain is drawn from a study of tumor and adjacent non-tumor tissue in lung cancer. No cell sorting was done before RNA was extracted from the tissue. Distant lung tissue was collected more than 3 cm away from the tumor edge. Three rounds of nested PCR, following a modified ARM-PCR protocol, produced the TCRbeta library. A single record per CDR3 protein comes from TCRdb applying MiXCR to the multiplex PCR reads. The top ten clones hold roughly 35% of a sample with tens of thousands of distinct CDR3 sequences, around 64% of them seen once. Study-level points and caveats: Tumor repertoires had a smaller top 100 clone share than normal lung.

In the case of this clonotype: The antigen is undetermined.

This sequence was found in a man between 65 and 85 years old with non-small cell lung cancer. Sequencing input: distant non-tumor lung tissue.

DNA of the CDR3: TGCGCCAGCAGAGTCCGGGACAGACAAGAGACCCAGTACTTC. It yields the protein CASRVRDRQETQYF. This sequence joins TRBV5-1 and TRBJ2-5, with 7 bases identical to TRBD1. This CDR3 is 14 amino acids long. Germline V CDR1 and CDR2: SGHRS, YFSETQ. The V gene end was trimmed by 5 bases and the J gene end by 2 bases; junction bases not matched to a gene: 6. Filled out from reference TRBV5-1 and TRBJ2-5, the complete variable domain reads KAGVTQTPRYLIKTRGQQVTLSCSPISGHRSVSWYQQTPGQGLQFLFEYFSETQRNKGNFPGRFSGRQFSNSRSEMNVSTLELGDSALYLCASRVRDRQETQYFGPGTRLLVL.